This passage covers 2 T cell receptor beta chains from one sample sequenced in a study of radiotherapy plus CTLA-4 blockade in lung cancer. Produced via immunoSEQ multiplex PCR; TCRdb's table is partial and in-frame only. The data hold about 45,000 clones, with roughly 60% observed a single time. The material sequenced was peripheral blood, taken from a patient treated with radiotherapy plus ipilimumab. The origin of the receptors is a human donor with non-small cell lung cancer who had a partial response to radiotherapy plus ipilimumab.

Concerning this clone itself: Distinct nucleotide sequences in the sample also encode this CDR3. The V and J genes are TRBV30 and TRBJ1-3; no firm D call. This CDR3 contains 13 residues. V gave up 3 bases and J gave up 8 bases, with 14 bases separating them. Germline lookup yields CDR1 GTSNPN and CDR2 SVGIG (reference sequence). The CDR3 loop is CAWRPRRRDTIYF. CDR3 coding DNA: TGTGCCTGGAGGCCGCGGCGTAGAGACACCATATATTTT.

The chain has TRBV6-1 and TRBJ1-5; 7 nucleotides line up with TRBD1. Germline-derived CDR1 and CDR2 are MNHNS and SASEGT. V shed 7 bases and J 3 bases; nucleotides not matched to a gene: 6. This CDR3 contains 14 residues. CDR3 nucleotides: TGTGCCAGCACCCCGGGACAGTACAATCAGCCCCAGCATTTT. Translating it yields CASTPGQYNQPQHF.